This is a list of T cell receptor beta chains from one sample in a study of T cell changes during pregnancy in multiple sclerosis. Sequencing was performed with immunoSEQ multiplex PCR; in TCRdb, only in-frame clones are kept and a portion is missing. The sample includes under 50,000 clones, 90% to 95% of them seen just once. Sequenced here: CD4+ T cells from peripheral blood mononuclear cells, sampled in the second trimester of pregnancy. The receptors derive from a female donor in good health, enrolled as a control in a pregnancy study. CDR3s include the opening cysteine and the closing phenylalanine or tryptophan. D genes are given only for firm matches. Clone size is given for some rows only: seen once, a few or many times, or a class if the clone is expanded.

CDR3	DNA	size	V	J	D
CSVWDRGGGNTIYF	TGCAGCGTTTGGGACAGGGGAGGTGGAAACACCATATATTTT	-	TRBV29-1	TRBJ1-3	TRBD1
CASSLAPGLSGTDTQYF	TGTGCCAGCAGCTTGGCCCCGGGACTATCGGGCACAGATACGCAGTATTTT	-	TRBV5-4	TRBJ2-3	TRBD2
CASSPIRSGELFF	TGTGCCAGCAGCCCCATTCGGTCCGGGGAGCTGTTTTTT	-	TRBV7-2	TRBJ2-2	-
CAGSGQVSSYEQYF	TGTGCCGGATCAGGACAGGTGAGCTCCTACGAGCAGTACTTC	-	TRBV7-9	TRBJ2-7	TRBD1
CASSPPSLAGGLTKNIQYF	TGTGCCAGCTCACCACCGTCGCTAGCGGGGGGGCTGACCAAAAACATTCAGTACTTC	-	TRBV18	TRBJ2-4	TRBD2
CASSQGQVKAFF	TGTGCCAGCAGTCAAGGACAGGTTAAGGCTTTCTTT	-	TRBV2	TRBJ1-1	TRBD1
CASSHPGQGIDEQFF	TGTGCCAGCAGCCACCCGGGACAGGGGATCGATGAGCAGTTCTTC	-	TRBV6-1	TRBJ2-1	TRBD1
CASNNRVNTEAFF	TGTGCCAGCAACAACAGGGTGAACACTGAAGCTTTCTTT	-	TRBV7-3	TRBJ1-1	-
CASSTQADRVGEKLFF	TGTGCCAGCAGCACCCAAGCGGACCGGGTAGGCGAAAAACTGTTTTTT	-	TRBV9	TRBJ1-4	-
CASSPGGQGNIQYF	TGTGCCAGCAGCCCGGGGGGACAGGGTAACATTCAGTACTTC	-	TRBV7-3	TRBJ2-4	TRBD1
CASSLEGQGRETQYF	TGTGCCAGCAGCTTGGAGGGACAGGGCAGGGAGACCCAGTACTTC	-	TRBV5-4	TRBJ2-5	TRBD1
CASSLAGLNYGYTF	TGTGCCAGCAGCTTGGCGGGACTTAACTATGGCTACACCTTC	-	TRBV5-4	TRBJ1-2	-
CASSVALQETQYF	TGTGCCAGCAGCGTAGCGTTACAAGAGACCCAGTACTTC	-	TRBV9	TRBJ2-5	-
CASSQAQGAPTNEKLFF	TGTGCCAGCAGCCAAGCACAAGGGGCCCCAACTAATGAAAAACTGTTTTTT	few	TRBV4-2	TRBJ1-4	-
CASSHQQGTNEKLFF	TGCGCCAGCAGCCACCAACAGGGAACTAATGAAAAACTGTTTTTT	-	TRBV4-3	TRBJ1-4	-
CASSPQTGGQNTIYF	TGTGCCAGCAGCCCGCAGACAGGGGGTCAAAACACCATATATTTT	once	TRBV5-6	TRBJ1-3	TRBD1
CASSSSGGSSYNEQFF	TGCGCCAGCAGCTCTAGCGGGGGAAGCTCCTACAATGAGCAGTTCTTC	once	TRBV5-1	TRBJ2-1	TRBD2